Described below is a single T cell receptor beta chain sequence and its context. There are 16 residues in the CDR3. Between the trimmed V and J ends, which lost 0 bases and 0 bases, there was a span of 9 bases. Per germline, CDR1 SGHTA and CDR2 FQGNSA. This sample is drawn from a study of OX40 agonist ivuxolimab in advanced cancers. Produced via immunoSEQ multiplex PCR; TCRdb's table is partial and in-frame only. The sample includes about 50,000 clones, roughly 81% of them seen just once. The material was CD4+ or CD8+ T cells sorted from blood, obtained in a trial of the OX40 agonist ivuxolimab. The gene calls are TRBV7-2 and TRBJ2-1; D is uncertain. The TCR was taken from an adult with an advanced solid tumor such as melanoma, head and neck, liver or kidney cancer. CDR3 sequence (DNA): TGTGCCAGCAGCTTAGCCGGCGGAGTCTCCTACAATGAGCAGTTCTTC. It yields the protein CASSLAGGVSYNEQFF. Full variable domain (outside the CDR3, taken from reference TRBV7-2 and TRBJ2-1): GAGVSQSPSNKVTEKGKDVELRCDPISGHTALYWYRQSLGQGLEFLIYFQGNSAPDKSGLPSDRFSAERTGGSVSTLTIQRTQQEDSAVYLCASSLAGGVSYNEQFFGPGTRLTVL.